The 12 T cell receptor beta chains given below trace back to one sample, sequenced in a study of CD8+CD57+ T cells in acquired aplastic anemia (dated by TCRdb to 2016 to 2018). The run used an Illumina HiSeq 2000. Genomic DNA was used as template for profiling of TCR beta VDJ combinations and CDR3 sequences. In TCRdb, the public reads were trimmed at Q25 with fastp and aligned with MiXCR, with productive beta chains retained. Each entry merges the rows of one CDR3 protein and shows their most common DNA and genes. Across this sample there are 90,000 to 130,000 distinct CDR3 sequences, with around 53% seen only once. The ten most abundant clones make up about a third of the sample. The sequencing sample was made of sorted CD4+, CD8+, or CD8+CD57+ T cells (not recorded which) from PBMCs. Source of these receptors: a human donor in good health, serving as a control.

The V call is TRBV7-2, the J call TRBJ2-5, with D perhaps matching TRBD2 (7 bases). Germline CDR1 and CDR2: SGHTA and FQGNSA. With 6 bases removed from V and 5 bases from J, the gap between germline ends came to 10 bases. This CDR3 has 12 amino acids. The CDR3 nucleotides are TGTGCCAGCAGGGGGGGGGCGGAGACCCAGTACTTC. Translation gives CASRGGAETQYF.

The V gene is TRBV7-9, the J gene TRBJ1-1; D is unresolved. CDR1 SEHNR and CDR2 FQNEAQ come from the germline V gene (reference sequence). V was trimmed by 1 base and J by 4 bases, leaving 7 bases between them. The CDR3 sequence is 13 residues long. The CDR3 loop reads CASSLGYGTEAFF. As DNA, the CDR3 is TGTGCCAGCAGCTTAGGATATGGCACTGAAGCTTTCTTT. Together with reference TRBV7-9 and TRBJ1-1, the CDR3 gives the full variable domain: DTGVSQNPRHKITKRGQNVTFRCDPISEHNRLYWYRQTLGQGPEFLTYFQNEAQLEKSRLLSDRFSAERPKGSFSTLEIQRTEQGDSAMYLCASSLGYGTEAFFGQGTRLTVV.

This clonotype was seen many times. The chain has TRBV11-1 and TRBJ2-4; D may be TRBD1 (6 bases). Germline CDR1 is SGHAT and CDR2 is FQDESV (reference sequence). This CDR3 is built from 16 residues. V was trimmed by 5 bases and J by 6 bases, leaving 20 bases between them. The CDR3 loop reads CASSTVPGETGNIQYF. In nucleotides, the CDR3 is TGTGCCAGCAGCACCGTCCCAGGGGAAACGGGAAACATTCAGTACTTC.

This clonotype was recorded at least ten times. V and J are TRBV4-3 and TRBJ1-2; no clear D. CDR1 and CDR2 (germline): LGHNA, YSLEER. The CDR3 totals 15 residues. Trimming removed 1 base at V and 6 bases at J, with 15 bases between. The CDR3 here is CASSQGPVASDGYTF. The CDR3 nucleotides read TGCGCCAGCAGCCAAGGCCCGGTGGCCTCGGATGGCTACACCTTC.

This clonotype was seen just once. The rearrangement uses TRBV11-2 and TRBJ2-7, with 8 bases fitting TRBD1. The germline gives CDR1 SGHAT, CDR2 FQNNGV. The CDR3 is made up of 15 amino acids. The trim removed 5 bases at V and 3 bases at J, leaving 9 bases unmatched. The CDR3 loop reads CASSEPGQAYYEQYF. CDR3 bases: TGTGCCAGCAGCGAACCGGGACAGGCTTACTACGAGCAGTACTTC.

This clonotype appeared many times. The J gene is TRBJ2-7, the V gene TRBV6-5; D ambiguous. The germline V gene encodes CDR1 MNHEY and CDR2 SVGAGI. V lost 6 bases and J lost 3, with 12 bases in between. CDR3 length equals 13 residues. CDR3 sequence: CASRRTDFYEQYF. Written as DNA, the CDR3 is TGTGCCAGCAGGAGGACCGACTTCTACGAGCAGTACTTC.

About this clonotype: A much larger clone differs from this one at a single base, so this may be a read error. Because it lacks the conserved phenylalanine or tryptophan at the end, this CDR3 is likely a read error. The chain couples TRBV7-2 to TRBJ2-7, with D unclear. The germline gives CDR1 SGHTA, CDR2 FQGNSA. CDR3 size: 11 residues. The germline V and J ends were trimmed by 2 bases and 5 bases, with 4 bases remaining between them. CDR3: CASSLSHEQYL. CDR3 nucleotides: TGTGCCAGCAGCTTAAGCCACGAGCAGTACCTC.

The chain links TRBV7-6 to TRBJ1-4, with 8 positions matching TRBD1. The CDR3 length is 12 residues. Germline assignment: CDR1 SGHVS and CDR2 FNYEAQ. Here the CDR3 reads CARDRLNEKLFF. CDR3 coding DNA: TGTGCTAGGGACAGGCTAAATGAAAAACTGTTTTTT.

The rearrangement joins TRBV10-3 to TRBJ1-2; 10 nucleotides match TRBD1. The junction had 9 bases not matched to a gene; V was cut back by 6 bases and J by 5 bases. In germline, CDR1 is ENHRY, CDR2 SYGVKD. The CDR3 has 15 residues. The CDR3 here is CAIRLDRGPVYGYTF. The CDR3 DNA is TGTGCCATCAGACTAGACAGGGGGCCAGTTTATGGCTACACCTTC.

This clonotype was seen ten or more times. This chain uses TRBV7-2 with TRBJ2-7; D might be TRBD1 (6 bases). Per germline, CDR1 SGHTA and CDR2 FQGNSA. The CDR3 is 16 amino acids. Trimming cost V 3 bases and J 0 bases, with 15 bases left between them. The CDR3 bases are TGTGCCAGCAGCTTTCCTCCGGGACAAGGCTCCTACGAGCAGTACTTC. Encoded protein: CASSFPPGQGSYEQYF.

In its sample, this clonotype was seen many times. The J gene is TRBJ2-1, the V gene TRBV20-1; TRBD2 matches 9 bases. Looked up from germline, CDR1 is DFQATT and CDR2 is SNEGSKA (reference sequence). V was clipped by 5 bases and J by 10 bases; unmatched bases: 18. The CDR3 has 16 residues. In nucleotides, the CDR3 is TGCAGTGCTCTCCCAGACCTAGCGGGGCCGGTGGGCGAGCAGTTCTTC. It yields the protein CSALPDLAGPVGEQFF.

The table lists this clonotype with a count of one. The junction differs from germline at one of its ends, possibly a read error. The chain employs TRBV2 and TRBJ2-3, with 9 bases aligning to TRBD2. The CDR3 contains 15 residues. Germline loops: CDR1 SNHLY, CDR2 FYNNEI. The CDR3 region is CASSLVSGGVDTQYF. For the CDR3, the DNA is TGTGCCAGCAGTTTGGTTAGCGGGGGCGTAGATACGCAGTACTTT.